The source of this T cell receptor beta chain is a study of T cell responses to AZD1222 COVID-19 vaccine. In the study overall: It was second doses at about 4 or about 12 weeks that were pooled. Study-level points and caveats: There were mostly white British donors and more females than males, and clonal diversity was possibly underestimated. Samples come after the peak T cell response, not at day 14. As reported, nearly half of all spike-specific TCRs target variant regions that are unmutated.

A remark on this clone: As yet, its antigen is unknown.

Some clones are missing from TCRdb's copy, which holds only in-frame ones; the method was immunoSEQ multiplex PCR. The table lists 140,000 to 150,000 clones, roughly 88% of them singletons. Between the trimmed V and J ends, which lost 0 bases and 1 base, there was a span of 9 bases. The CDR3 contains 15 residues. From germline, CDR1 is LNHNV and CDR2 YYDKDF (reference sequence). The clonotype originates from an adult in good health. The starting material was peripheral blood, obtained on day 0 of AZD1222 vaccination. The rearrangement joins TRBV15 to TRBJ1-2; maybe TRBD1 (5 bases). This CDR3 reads CATSRDSQGNYGYTF. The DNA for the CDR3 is TGTGCCACCAGCAGAGATTCGCAGGGTAACTATGGCTACACCTTC.